The 14 T cell receptor beta chains below all came from one sample that was sequenced in a study of blood T cells in healthy people across ages. Alongside a J-beta primer mix, a sample-barcoded 5' primer served in a second PCR lasting 7 to 11 cycles. TCRdb processed the 5' RACE reads anew with MiXCR; each CDR3 protein has one entry. The sample has about a million distinct CDR3 sequences, approximately 49% seen once; the top ten hold around 15%. Sequencing was carried out using blood. These receptors all come from a man aged 25-45 years in good health.

A few counts support this clonotype. The V call is TRBV28, the J call TRBJ1-5; D call uncertain. The CDR3 sequence is 13 residues long. Germline loops: CDR1 MDHEN, CDR2 SYDVKM. V lost 4 bases and J lost 0, with 4 bases in between. CDR3 residues: CASSYRSNQPQHF. The CDR3 region has the DNA TGTGCCAGCAGTTATCGTAGCAATCAGCCCCAGCATTTT.

This chain uses TRBV30 with TRBJ2-1; 9 bases agree with TRBD2. V dropped 3 bases and J dropped 7; count of bases not matched to a gene: 4. The germline V gene encodes CDR1 GTSNPN and CDR2 SVGIG (reference sequence). CDR3 length: 13 amino acids. The CDR3: CAWRRGGVNEQFF. The CDR3 bases are TGTGCCTGGAGGCGCGGGGGGGTGAATGAGCAGTTCTTC.

The V gene is TRBV15, the J gene TRBJ1-5, with D hard to call. Germline-derived CDR1 and CDR2 are LNHNV and YYDKDF (reference sequence). V gave up 1 base and J gave up 9 bases, with 16 bases separating them. The CDR3 has 15 residues. Here the CDR3 reads CATSRVERSFGPQHF. The DNA of the CDR3 is TGTGCCACCAGCAGAGTGGAACGTAGCTTTGGGCCCCAGCATTTT.

At least ten counts were recorded for this clonotype. The chain uses TRBV27 and TRBJ2-7, with TRBD1 identical over 8 bases. The germline V gene has CDR1 MNHEY and CDR2 SMNVEV (reference sequence). Trimming took 2 bases from V and 2 from J; bases not matched to a gene: 5. There are 15 residues in the CDR3. CDR3 sequence (DNA): TGTGCCAGCAGTTTAGGACAGGGAGTAACCTACGAGCAGTACTTC. Its protein is CASSLGQGVTYEQYF.

This clonotype has more than one count but fewer than ten. The rearrangement links TRBV7-9 to TRBJ2-7, with 7 bases identical to TRBD2. Germline V gene lookup returns CDR1 SEHNR and CDR2 FQNEAQ (reference sequence). V shed 3 bases, J shed 0 bases, and the junction held 5 bases outside the gene matches. The CDR3 runs 15 residues. CDR3 amino acids: CASSLGGINSYEQYF. The CDR3 nucleotides are TGTGCCAGCAGCTTGGGAGGGATCAACTCCTACGAGCAGTACTTC.

Written as DNA, the CDR3 is TGTGCCAGCAGTTTGTTTGGGGTTGGCAATCAGCCCCAGCATTTT. This codes for CASSLFGVGNQPQHF. This chain uses TRBV12-3 or TRBV12-4 with TRBJ1-5; D is unclear. V shed 3 bases and J shed 2 bases, with 11 bases lying between them. The CDR3 has 15 amino acids.

This rearrangement joins TRBV29-1 to TRBJ2-2; D unclear. The CDR3 totals 12 residues. Trimming left V 6 bases short and J 2 bases short, with 7 bases between. CDR1 and CDR2 from the germline V gene are SQVTM and ANQGSEA. The CDR3 DNA sequence: TGCAGCGTGCTTCAAAACACCGGGGAGCTGTTTTTT. Encoded protein: CSVLQNTGELFF.

V is TRBV7-2 and J is TRBJ1-1, with D possibly being TRBD1 (5 bases). CDR1 is SGHTA and CDR2 is FQGNSA in the germline V gene. The CDR3 is 12 amino acids. Deletions cut 2 bases from V and 7 bases from J, with 8 bases between. The CDR3 spells CASSLRDYEAFF. CDR3 in DNA: TGTGCCAGCAGCTTACGGGACTATGAAGCTTTCTTT.

Only a few counts were recorded for this clonotype. V usage is TRBV7-2 and J usage is TRBJ1-5; 9 positions match TRBD1. Looked up from germline, CDR1 is SGHTA and CDR2 is FQGNSA. V lost 4 bases, J lost 5 bases, and 6 bases stayed unmatched. The CDR3 has 15 residues. In DNA, the CDR3 is TGTGCCAGCAGCTCCGGGACAGGGAGTCATCAGCCCCAGCATTTT. It specifies CASSSGTGSHQPQHF.

Regarding this clonotype: Since a much larger clone is just one base distant, this may be a read error. V is TRBV27 and J is TRBJ2-7; D is unresolved. Deletions cut 6 bases from V and 0 bases from J, with 3 bases between. The germline gives CDR1 MNHEY, CDR2 SMNVEV (reference sequence). The CDR3 loop spans 11 amino acids. The CDR3 DNA follows: TGTGCCAGCAGGGCCTCCTACGAGCAGTACTTC. Residues: CASRASYEQYF.

This chain connects TRBV4-2 to TRBJ2-4, with D unresolved. Trimming shortened V by 0 bases and J by 0 bases, and 12 bases separated the two germline ends. Germline CDR1 and CDR2: LGHNA and YNFKEQ. The length of the CDR3 is 17 residues. CDR3 sequence reads: CASSQDKGSIAKNIQYF. DNA for the CDR3: TGTGCCAGCAGCCAAGATAAGGGTTCGATAGCCAAAAACATTCAGTACTTC.

A few counts support this clonotype. The chain has TRBV6-5 and TRBJ1-2; D is ambiguous. The CDR3 covers 14 residues. Germline CDR1 and CDR2: MNHEY and SVGAGI. The germline V and J ends were trimmed by 4 bases and 1 base, with 10 bases remaining between them. The CDR3: CASSSQTVNYGYTF. Written as DNA, the CDR3 is TGTGCCAGCAGTTCCCAGACGGTTAACTATGGCTACACCTTC.

In this sample, this clonotype turned up a few times. This chain uses TRBV2 with TRBJ2-6; D remains unclear. Looked up from germline, CDR1 is SNHLY and CDR2 is FYNNEI. V lost 9 bases and J lost 0, with 6 bases in between. The CDR3 contains 13 residues. CDR3 sequence reads: CARSTSGANVLTF. DNA for the CDR3: TGTGCCAGGTCCACCTCTGGGGCCAACGTCCTGACTTTC.

V is TRBV5-1 and J is TRBJ2-1, with 7 bases fitting TRBD1. Unmatched junction bases numbered 5, after V lost 4 bases and J lost 4 bases. The V gene's germline CDR1 is SGHRS and CDR2 YFSETQ. The CDR3 is made up of 14 amino acids. The CDR3 loop reads CASSPGQVYNEQFF. The CDR3 nucleotides read TGCGCCAGCAGCCCTGGACAGGTATACAATGAGCAGTTCTTC. Using reference TRBV5-1 and TRBJ2-1 for the parts outside the CDR3, the full variable domain is KAGVTQTPRYLIKTRGQQVTLSCSPISGHRSVSWYQQTPGQGLQFLFEYFSETQRNKGNFPGRFSGRQFSNSRSEMNVSTLELGDSALYLCASSPGQVYNEQFFGPGTRLTVL.